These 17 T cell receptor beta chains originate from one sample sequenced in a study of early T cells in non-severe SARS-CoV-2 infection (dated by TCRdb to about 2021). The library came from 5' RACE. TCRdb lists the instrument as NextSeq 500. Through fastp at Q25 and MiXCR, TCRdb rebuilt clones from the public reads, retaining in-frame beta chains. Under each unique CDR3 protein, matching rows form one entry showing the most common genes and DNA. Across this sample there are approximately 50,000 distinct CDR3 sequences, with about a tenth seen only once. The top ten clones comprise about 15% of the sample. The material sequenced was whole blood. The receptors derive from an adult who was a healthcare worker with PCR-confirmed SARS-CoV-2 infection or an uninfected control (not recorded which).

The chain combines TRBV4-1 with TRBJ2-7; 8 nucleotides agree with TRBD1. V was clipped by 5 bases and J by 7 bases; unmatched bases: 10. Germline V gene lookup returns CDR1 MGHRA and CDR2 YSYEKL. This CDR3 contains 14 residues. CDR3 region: CASSSPTGAREQYF. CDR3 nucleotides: TGCGCCAGCAGCTCGCCGACAGGGGCAAGGGAGCAGTACTTC.

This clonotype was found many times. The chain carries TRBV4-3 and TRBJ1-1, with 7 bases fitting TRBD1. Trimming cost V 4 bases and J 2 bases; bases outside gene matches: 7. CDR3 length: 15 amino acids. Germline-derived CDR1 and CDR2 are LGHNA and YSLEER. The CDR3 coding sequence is TGCGCCAGCAGCCCCCGGAGGGGGCCAAACACTGAAGCTTTCTTT. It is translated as CASSPRRGPNTEAFF.

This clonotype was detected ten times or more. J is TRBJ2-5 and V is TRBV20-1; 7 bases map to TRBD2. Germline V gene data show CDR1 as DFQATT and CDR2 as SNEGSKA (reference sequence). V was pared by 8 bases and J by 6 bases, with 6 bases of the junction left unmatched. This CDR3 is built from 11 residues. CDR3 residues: CSSVGGKTQYF. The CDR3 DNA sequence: TGCAGTTCAGTGGGAGGGAAGACCCAGTACTTC.

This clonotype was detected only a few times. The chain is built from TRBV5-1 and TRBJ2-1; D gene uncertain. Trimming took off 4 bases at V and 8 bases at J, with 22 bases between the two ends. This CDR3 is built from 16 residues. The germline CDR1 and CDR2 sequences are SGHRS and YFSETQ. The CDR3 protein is CASSAHRARASDEQFF. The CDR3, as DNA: TGCGCCAGCAGCGCACACCGGGCTAGGGCTTCAGATGAGCAGTTCTTC.

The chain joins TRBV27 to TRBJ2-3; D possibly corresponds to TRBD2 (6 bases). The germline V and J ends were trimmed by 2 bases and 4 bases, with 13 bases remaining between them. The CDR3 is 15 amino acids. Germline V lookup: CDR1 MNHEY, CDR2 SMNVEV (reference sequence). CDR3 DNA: TGTGCCAGCAGTTTAGGAGGGGTTGCCGCAGATACGCAGTATTTT. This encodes CASSLGGVAADTQYF.

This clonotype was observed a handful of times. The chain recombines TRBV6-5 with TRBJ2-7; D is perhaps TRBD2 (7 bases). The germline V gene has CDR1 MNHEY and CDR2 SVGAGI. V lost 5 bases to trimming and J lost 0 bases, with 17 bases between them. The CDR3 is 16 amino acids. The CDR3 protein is CASSSHREGISYEQYF. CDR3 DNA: TGTGCCAGCAGTAGTCACAGGGAGGGCATCTCCTACGAGCAGTACTTC.

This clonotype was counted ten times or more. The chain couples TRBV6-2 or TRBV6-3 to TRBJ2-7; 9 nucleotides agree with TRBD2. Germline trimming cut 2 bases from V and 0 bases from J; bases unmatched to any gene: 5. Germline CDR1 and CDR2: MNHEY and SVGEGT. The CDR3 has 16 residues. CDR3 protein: CASSYPSGMHSYEQYF. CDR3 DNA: TGTGCCAGCAGTTACCCTAGCGGGATGCACTCCTACGAGCAGTACTTC.

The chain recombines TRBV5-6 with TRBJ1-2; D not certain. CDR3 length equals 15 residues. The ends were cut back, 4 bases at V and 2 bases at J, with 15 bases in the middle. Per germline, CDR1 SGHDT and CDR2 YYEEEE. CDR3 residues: CASSPPGRLNYGYTF. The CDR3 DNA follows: TGTGCCAGCAGCCCTCCCGGCAGGCTCAACTATGGCTACACCTTC.

The chain's CDR3 is CASSSSGQWDEKLFF. The CDR3 bases are TGTGCCAGCAGTTCCTCTGGACAATGGGACGAAAAACTGTTTTTT. V usage is TRBV27 and J usage is TRBJ1-4, with a weak D call TRBD1 (5 bases). V lost 4 bases and J 8 bases, leaving 17 bases between the germline ends. Germline CDR1 reads MNHEY; CDR2 reads SMNVEV (reference sequence). This CDR3 contains 15 residues.

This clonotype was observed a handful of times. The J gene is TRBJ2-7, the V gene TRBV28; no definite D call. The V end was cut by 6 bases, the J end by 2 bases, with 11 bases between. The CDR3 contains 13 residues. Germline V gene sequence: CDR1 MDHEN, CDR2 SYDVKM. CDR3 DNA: TGTGCCAGCAGCCCCTCGTTAACCTACGAGCAGTACTTC. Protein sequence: CASSPSLTYEQYF.

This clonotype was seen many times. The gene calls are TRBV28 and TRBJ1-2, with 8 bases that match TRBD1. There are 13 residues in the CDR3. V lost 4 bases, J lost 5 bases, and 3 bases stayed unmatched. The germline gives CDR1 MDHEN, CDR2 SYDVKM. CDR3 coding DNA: TGTGCCAGCAGTTCACAGGGGGGATATGGCTACACCTTC. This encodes CASSSQGGYGYTF.

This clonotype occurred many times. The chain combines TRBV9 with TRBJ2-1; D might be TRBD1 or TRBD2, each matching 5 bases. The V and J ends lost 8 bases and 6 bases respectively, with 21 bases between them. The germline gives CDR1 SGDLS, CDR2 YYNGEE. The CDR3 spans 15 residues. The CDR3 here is CASTRGAQWINEQFF. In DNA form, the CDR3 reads TGTGCCAGTACCCGAGGGGCGCAGTGGATCAATGAGCAGTTCTTC.

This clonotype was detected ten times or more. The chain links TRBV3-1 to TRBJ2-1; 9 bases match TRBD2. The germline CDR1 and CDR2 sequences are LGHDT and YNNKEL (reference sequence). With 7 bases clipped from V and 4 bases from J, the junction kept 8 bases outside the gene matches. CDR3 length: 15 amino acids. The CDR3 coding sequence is TGTGCCAGCACCCAGACTAGCGGCCTATACAATGAGCAGTTCTTC. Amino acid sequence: CASTQTSGLYNEQFF.

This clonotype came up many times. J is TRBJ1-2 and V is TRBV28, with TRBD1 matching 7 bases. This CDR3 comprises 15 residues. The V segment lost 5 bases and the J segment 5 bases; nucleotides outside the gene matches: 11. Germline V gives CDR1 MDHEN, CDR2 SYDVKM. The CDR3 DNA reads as TGTGCCAGCAGTATAAAACGACAGGGAACTTATGGCTACACCTTC. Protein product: CASSIKRQGTYGYTF.

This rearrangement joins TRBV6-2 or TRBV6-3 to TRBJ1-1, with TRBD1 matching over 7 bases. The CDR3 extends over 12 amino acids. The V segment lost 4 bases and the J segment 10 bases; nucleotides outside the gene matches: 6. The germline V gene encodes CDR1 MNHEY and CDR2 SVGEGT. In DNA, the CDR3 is TGTGCCAGCAGTTTGAGGGGGCCGGCAGCTTTCTTT. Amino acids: CASSLRGPAAFF.

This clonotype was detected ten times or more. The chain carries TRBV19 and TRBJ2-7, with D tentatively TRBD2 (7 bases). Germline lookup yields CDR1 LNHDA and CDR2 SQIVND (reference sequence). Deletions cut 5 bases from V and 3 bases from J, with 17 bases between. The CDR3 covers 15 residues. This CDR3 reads CASSAGKGDYYEQYF. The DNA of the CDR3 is TGTGCCAGTAGTGCGGGGAAGGGGGACTACTACGAGCAGTACTTC.

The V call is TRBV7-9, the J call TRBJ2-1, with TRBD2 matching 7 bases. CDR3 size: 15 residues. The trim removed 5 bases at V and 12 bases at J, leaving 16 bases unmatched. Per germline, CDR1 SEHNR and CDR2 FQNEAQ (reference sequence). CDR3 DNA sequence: TGTGCCAGCAGCAGTTACGGGACTACTGCCGCGGGGCAGTTCTTC. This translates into CASSSYGTTAAGQFF.